The next 10 T cell receptor beta chains were all read from a single sample in a study of T cell repertoires in cytomegalovirus infection. Antigens of these TCRs are unknown. Each CDR3 protein is one row after TCRdb ran MiXCR on the reads. The sample lists some 800,000 distinct CDR3 sequences; 32% were seen once. The sequenced sample was cultured CD8+ T cells from PBMCs, obtained from culture after CMV antigen stimulation. These receptors came from a human donor in good health (CMV status not recorded). Some clones in this sample may be carry-over from other donors' samples.

The V gene is TRBV9, the J gene TRBJ2-5; possible D gene TRBD2, 6 bases. V was shortened by 2 bases and J by 3 bases, with 11 bases between the two germline ends. The CDR3 length is 14 residues. Germline CDR1 is SGDLS and CDR2 is YYNGEE. The CDR3: CASSVPWEEETQYF. The DNA for the CDR3 is TGTGCCAGCAGCGTCCCCTGGGAGGAAGAGACCCAGTACTTC.

CDR3 nucleotides: TGCGCCAGCAGCCTTCCCGGGACAGGGGGCGATTTGTTCGGCAATCAGCCCCAGCATTTT. Residues: CASSLPGTGGDLFGNQPQHF. The chain couples TRBV4-3 to TRBJ1-5; TRBD1 matches at 12 bases. The V and J ends lost 4 bases and 2 bases, in that order; junction bases with no gene match: 15. The germline V gene has CDR1 LGHNA and CDR2 YSLEER. This CDR3 spans 20 amino acids.

The V gene is TRBV19, the J gene TRBJ1-1; perhaps TRBD1 as D (6 bases). V was shortened by 5 bases and J by 4 bases, with 14 bases between the two germline ends. Looked up from germline, CDR1 is LNHDA and CDR2 is SQIVND (reference sequence). The CDR3 totals 14 residues. CDR3 bases: TGTGCCAGTAGTGCTTTGGAGGGGGTCACTGAAGCTTTCTTT. It encodes CASSALEGVTEAFF.

The chain recombines TRBV28 with TRBJ2-3; the match to TRBD2 covers 15 bases. This CDR3 has 19 residues. V dropped 2 bases and J dropped 6; count of bases not matched to a gene: 12. CDR1 is MDHEN and CDR2 is SYDVKM in the germline V gene. CDR3 DNA: TGTGCCAGCAGTTTAATGGTTTGGACTAGCGGGGGGGCCTGGGATACGCAGTATTTT. It is translated as CASSLMVWTSGGAWDTQYF.

This chain connects TRBV6-6 to TRBJ2-4; D assignment may be TRBD1 or TRBD2 (5 bases each). CDR3 length equals 12 residues. CDR1 is MNHNY, CDR2 SVGAGI, per germline (reference sequence). CDR3: CAIEGSKNIQYF. The CDR3 DNA sequence: TGTGCTATCGAGGGGTCCAAAAACATTCAGTACTTC.

To note about this clonotype: It may be a read error: a sequence one base away is much more abundant. The gene calls are TRBV7-2 and TRBJ2-2; 10 bases align to TRBD1. The CDR3 has 17 amino acids. Germline V lookup: CDR1 SGHTA, CDR2 FQGNSA. V gave up 7 bases and J gave up 6 bases; unmatched junction bases: 14. For the CDR3, the DNA is TGTGCCAGCAACTCGAAACGACAGGGGGCGCTTGCCGGGGAGCTGTTTTTT. Translating it yields CASNSKRQGALAGELFF.

DNA for the CDR3: TGTGCCAGCAGTACGAGACAGGGGGCGTTTATGAATGAGCAGTTCTTC. This gives the protein CASSTRQGAFMNEQFF. The chain combines TRBV27 with TRBJ2-1; 10 bases fit TRBD1. The CDR3 sequence is 16 residues long. Germline CDR1 reads MNHEY; CDR2 reads SMNVEV (reference sequence). The junction had 11 bases not matched to a gene; V was cut back by 5 bases and J by 7 bases.

The V call is TRBV10-3, the J call TRBJ1-1; D is ambiguous. The length of the CDR3 is 12 residues. Germline V CDR1 and CDR2: ENHRY, SYGVKD. V lost 8 bases to trimming and J lost 2 bases, with 9 bases between them. CDR3 sequence: CAIGSPNTEAFF. In DNA form, the CDR3 reads TGTGCCATCGGGTCCCCCAACACTGAAGCTTTCTTT.

This clonotype was counted between two and nine times. The chain uses TRBV27 and TRBJ2-2; tentatively, D is TRBD2 (6 bases). The CDR3 spans 15 residues. Germline assignment: CDR1 MNHEY and CDR2 SMNVEV (reference sequence). Trimming left V 3 bases short and J 1 base short, with 9 bases between. The CDR3 bases are TGTGCCAGCAGTTTGTATAGCGGGAACACCGGGGAGCTGTTTTTT. Translated, it gives CASSLYSGNTGELFF.

There are many counts of this clonotype. At one end the junction does not follow the germline gene, possibly because of a read error. The chain carries TRBV4-1 and TRBJ1-5, with a possible D match to TRBD1 (5 bases). The length of the CDR3 is 14 residues. CDR1 is MGHRA, CDR2 YSYEKL, per germline. The CDR3 DNA sequence: TGTGCCAGCAGCTTAGACAGTAGCAATCAGCCCCAGCATTTT. Translating it yields CASSLDSSNQPQHF.